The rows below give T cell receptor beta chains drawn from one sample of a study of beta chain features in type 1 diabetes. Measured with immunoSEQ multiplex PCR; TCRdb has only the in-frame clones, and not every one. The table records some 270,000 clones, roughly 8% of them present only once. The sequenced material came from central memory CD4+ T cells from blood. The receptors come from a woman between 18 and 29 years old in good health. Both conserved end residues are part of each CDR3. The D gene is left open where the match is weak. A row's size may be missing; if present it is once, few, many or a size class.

CDR3: CASSFSAIGELFF
DNA: TGTGCCAGCAGCTTTTCCGCCATCGGGGAGCTGTTTTTT
size: few
D: .
J: TRBJ2-2
V: TRBV7-3

CDR3: CASSSAGGGDYGYTF
DNA: TGTGCCAGCAGTTCCGCCGGCGGTGGGGACTATGGCTACACCTTC
size: .
D: .
J: TRBJ1-2
V: TRBV6-6

CDR3: CAIERGQGAYEQYF
DNA: TGTGCCATCGAAAGAGGACAGGGGGCCTACGAGCAGTACTTC
size: .
D: TRBD1
J: TRBJ2-7
V: TRBV10-3

CDR3: CASSPWASLDTDTQYF
DNA: TGTGCCAGCTCACCATGGGCCAGTTTGGACACAGATACGCAGTATTTT
size: .
D: .
J: TRBJ2-3
V: TRBV18

CDR3: CASSLIRGAGETQYF
DNA: TGTGCCAGCAGTTTAATACGGGGGGCAGGAGAGACCCAGTACTTC
size: few
D: .
J: TRBJ2-5
V: TRBV11-3

CDR3: CAWSEPGLVTDTQYF
DNA: TGTGCCTGGAGCGAACCGGGACTAGTCACAGATACGCAGTATTTT
size: .
D: TRBD2
J: TRBJ2-3
V: TRBV30

CDR3: CASSQDRGLAGDNEQFF
DNA: TGCGCCAGCAGCCAAGATCGGGGACTAGCGGGAGACAATGAGCAGTTCTTC
size: few
D: TRBD2
J: TRBJ2-1
V: TRBV5-4

CDR3: CASRGQGASSGANVLTF
DNA: TGTGCCAGCCGCGGACAGGGGGCTTCCTCTGGGGCCAACGTCCTGACTTTC
size: .
D: TRBD1
J: TRBJ2-6
V: TRBV6-4

CDR3: CSVYPPPTLGDMNTEAFF
DNA: TGCAGCGTTTATCCTCCCCCTACGTTAGGGGATATGAACACTGAAGCTTTCTTT
size: few
D: .
J: TRBJ1-1
V: TRBV29-1

CDR3: CASSMTGPDGYTF
DNA: TGTGCCAGCTCGATGACAGGGCCGGATGGCTACACCTTC
size: .
D: TRBD1
J: TRBJ1-2
V: TRBV18

CDR3: CASSRPSTDTQYF
DNA: TGTGCCAGCAGCCGGCCTAGCACAGATACGCAGTATTTT
size: .
D: .
J: TRBJ2-3
V: TRBV28

CDR3: CASGVGRNEQFF
DNA: TGTGCCAGCGGGGTAGGCCGCAATGAGCAGTTCTTC
size: few
D: .
J: TRBJ2-1
V: TRBV6-1

CDR3: CASPTEGGFGPNTEAFF
DNA: TGTGCAAGTCCTACGGAAGGAGGGTTCGGTCCGAACACTGAAGCTTTCTTT
size: few
D: .
J: TRBJ1-1
V: TRBV12-2

CDR3: CASSSARGPANSPLHF
DNA: TGTGCCAGCAGCTCCGCACGAGGACCGGCCAATTCACCCCTCCACTTT
size: .
D: .
J: TRBJ1-6
V: TRBV7-2

CDR3: CASSLLAGLYQETQYF
DNA: TGTGCCAGCAGTTTACTAGCGGGGTTGTACCAAGAGACCCAGTACTTC
size: .
D: TRBD2
J: TRBJ2-5
V: TRBV28

CDR3: CASSRQLAGASNEQFF
DNA: TGCGCCAGCAGCCGCCAACTAGCGGGAGCGTCAAATGAGCAGTTCTTC
size: few
D: TRBD2
J: TRBJ2-1
V: TRBV4-1

CDR3: CASSRHGNTEAFF
DNA: TGTGCCAGCAGCCGACATGGCAACACTGAAGCTTTCTTT
size: .
D: .
J: TRBJ1-1
V: TRBV7-3

CDR3: CASSPSTSADTQYF
DNA: TGTGCCAGCTCACCTTCGACTAGCGCAGATACGCAGTATTTT
size: many
D: TRBD2
J: TRBJ2-3
V: TRBV18

CDR3: CASRPQGSGNTIYF
DNA: TGTGCCAGCAGGCCTCAGGGGTCTGGAAACACCATATATTTT
size: .
D: .
J: TRBJ1-3
V: TRBV28

CDR3: CASSPGQGSRQETQYF
DNA: TGTGCCAGCAGCCCCGGACAGGGCAGTAGGCAAGAGACCCAGTACTTC
size: .
D: TRBD1
J: TRBJ2-5
V: TRBV11-2

CDR3: CASTMTSGAEQFF
DNA: TGTGCCAGCACTATGACTAGCGGGGCGGAGCAGTTCTTC
size: many
D: TRBD2
J: TRBJ2-1
V: TRBV2

CDR3: CASSLGTQTEAFF
DNA: TGCGCCAGCAGCTTGGGCACCCAAACTGAAGCTTTCTTT
size: .
D: .
J: TRBJ1-1
V: TRBV5-1

CDR3: CSVSPRVQGARGDEKLFF
DNA: TGCAGCGTTTCCCCTAGGGTACAGGGGGCACGTGGGGATGAAAAACTGTTTTTT
size: few
D: TRBD1
J: TRBJ1-4
V: TRBV29-1

CDR3: CASSLQGSGATDTQYF
DNA: TGTGCCAGCTCGCTACAGGGGAGTGGGGCCACAGATACGCAGTATTTT
size: few
D: TRBD1
J: TRBJ2-3
V: TRBV18